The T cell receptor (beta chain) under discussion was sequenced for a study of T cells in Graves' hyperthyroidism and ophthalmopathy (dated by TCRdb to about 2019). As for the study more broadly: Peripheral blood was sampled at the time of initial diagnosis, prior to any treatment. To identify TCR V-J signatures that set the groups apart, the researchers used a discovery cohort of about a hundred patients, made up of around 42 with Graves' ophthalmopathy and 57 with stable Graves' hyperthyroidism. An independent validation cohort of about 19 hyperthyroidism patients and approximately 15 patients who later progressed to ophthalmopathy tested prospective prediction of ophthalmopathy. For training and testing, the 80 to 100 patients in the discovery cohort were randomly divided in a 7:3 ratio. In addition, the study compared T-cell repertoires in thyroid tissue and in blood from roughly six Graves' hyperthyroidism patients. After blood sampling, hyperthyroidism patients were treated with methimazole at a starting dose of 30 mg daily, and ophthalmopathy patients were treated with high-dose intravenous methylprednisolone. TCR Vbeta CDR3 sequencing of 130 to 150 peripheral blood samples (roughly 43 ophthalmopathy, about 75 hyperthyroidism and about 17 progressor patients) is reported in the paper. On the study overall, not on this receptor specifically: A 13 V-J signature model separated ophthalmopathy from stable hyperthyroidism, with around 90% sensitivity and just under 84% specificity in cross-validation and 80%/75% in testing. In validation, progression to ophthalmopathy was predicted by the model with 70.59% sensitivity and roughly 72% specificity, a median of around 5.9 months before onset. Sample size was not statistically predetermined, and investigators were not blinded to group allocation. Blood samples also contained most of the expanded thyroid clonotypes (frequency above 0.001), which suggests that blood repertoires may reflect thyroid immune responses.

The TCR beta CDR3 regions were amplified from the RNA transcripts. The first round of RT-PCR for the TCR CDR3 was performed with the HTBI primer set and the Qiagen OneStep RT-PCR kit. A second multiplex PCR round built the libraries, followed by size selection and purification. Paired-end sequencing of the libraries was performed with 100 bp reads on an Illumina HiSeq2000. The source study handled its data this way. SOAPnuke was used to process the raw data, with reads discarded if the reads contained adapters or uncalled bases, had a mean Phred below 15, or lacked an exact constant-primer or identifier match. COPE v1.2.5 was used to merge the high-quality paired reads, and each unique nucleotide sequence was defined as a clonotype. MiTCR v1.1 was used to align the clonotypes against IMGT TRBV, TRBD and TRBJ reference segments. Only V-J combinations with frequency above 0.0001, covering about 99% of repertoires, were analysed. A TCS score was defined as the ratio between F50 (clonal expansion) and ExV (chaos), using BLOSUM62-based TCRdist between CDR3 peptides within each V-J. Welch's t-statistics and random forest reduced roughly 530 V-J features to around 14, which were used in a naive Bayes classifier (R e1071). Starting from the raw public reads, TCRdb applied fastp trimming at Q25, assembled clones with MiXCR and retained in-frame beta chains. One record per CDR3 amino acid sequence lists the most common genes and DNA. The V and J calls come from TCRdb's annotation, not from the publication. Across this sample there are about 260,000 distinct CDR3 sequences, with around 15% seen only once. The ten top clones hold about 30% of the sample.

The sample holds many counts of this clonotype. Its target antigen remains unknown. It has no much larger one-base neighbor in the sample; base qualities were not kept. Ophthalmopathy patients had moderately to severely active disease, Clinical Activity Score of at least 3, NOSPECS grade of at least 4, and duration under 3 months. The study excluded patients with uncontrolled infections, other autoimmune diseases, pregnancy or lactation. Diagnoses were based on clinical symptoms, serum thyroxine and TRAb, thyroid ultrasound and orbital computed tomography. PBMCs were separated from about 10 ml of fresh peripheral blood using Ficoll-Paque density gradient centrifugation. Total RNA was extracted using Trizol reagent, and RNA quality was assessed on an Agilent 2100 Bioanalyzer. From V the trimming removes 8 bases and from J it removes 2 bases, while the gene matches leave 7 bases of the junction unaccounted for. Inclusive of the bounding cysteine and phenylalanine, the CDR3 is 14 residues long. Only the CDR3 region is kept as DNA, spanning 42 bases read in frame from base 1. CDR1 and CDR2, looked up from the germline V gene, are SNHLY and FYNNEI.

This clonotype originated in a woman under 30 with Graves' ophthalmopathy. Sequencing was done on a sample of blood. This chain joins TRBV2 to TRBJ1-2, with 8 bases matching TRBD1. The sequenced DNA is TGTGCCAGCCTCGGGCAGGGGGCAAACTATGGCTACACCTTC. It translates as CASLGQGANYGYTF.